What follows are 6 T cell receptor beta chains derived from one specimen sequenced in a study of T cell repertoires in ileal Crohn's disease. Time point in this sample: neoterminal ileum biopsy at postoperative endoscopy, about 6 months after surgery. Data came from immunoSEQ multiplex PCR; TCRdb stores just in-frame clones and leaves some out. The repertoire holds 15,000 or so clones, over 70% seen once, with 4.1% in the top ten. Sequences were obtained from ileal tissue. Receptor source: an adult with Crohn's disease.

The table lists this clone with a few counts. The chain couples TRBV19 to TRBJ1-1; D gene unclear. The CDR3 sequence is 13 residues long. V gave up 6 bases and J gave up 5 bases, with 13 bases separating them. Per germline, CDR1 LNHDA and CDR2 SQIVND (reference sequence). As DNA, the CDR3 is TGTGCCAGTAGCGTTAGAGCCGGGACTGAAGCTTTCTTT. It codes for CASSVRAGTEAFF.

The CDR3 reads CASSYSPYGYTF. The CDR3 DNA follows: TGTGCCAGCAGTTACTCGCCCTATGGCTACACCTTC. This rearrangement joins TRBV6-5 to TRBJ1-2; D remains ambiguous. The germline V and J ends were trimmed by 0 bases and 4 bases, with 3 bases remaining between them. The CDR3 loop spans 12 amino acids. Germline V CDR1 and CDR2: MNHEY, SVGAGI.

V and J are TRBV11-2 and TRBJ2-1; 9 bases are shared with TRBD2. The ends lost 1 base at V and 4 bases at J; junction bases unmatched: 5. The CDR3 loop spans 16 amino acids. The germline V gene has CDR1 SGHAT and CDR2 FQNNGV. The CDR3 DNA is TGTGCCAGCAGCTTAGGGGCGGGAGGGGAATACAATGAGCAGTTCTTC. The encoded protein is CASSLGAGGEYNEQFF.

J is TRBJ2-5 and V is TRBV2, with 12 bases fitting TRBD2. The ends lost 4 bases at V and 4 bases at J; junction bases unmatched: 4. The CDR3 sequence is 15 residues long. Germline CDR1 and CDR2: SNHLY and FYNNEI. This CDR3 is CASSGRLAGAETQYF. CDR3 DNA: TGTGCCAGCAGTGGTCGACTAGCGGGGGCAGAGACCCAGTACTTC.

In this sample, this clone is large (0.1 to 1%). This chain uses TRBV27 with TRBJ1-1, with D perhaps matching TRBD1 (5 bases). Per the germline V gene, CDR1 is MNHEY and CDR2 is SMNVEV (reference sequence). The CDR3 spans 13 residues. Trimming shortened V by 3 bases and J by 4 bases, and 9 bases separated the two germline ends. The CDR3 nucleotides read TGTGCCAGCAGTTTCGGGGGGGGCACTGAAGCTTTCTTT. This encodes CASSFGGGTEAFF.

By share of the sample, this clone is medium-sized. This chain uses TRBV4-3 with TRBJ1-4, with TRBD1 identical over 9 bases. Germline loops: CDR1 LGHNA, CDR2 YSLEER. V shed 1 base and J 7 bases; nucleotides not matched to a gene: 7. This CDR3 region has 16 residues. CDR3 DNA sequence: TGCGCCAGCAGCCAAGGGGGAGGACAGGGGTGTGAAAAACTGTTTTTT. Its translation is CASSQGGGQGCEKLFF.